This TCR beta chain was observed in a study of technical replicates of blood from a handful of donors. CDR1 and CDR2 from the germline V gene are LNHDA and SQIVND (reference sequence). Between the trimmed V and J ends, which lost 7 bases and 8 bases, there was a span of 17 bases. The CDR3 sequence is 13 residues long. The data were produced by immunoSEQ multiplex PCR, yet TCRdb's version contains in-frame clones alone and is incomplete. The sample has some 80,000 clones; around 96% are singletons. The chain employs TRBV19 and TRBJ1-2; D is unresolved. The TCR comes from a human donor in good health. The specimen sequenced was T cells isolated from PBMCs. CDR3 region: CASIPRGHWGYTF. The CDR3 DNA reads as TGTGCCAGTATCCCAAGAGGGCACTGGGGCTACACCTTC.